These T cell receptor beta chains were read from a single sample in a study of T cell responses to AZD1222 COVID-19 vaccine. Generated by immunoSEQ multiplex PCR, the TCRdb table keeps only in-frame clones and is missing some. The sample carries under 45,000 clones, roughly 89% recorded once. The sequenced sample was peripheral blood, obtained on day 0 of AZD1222 vaccination. These receptors were collected from an adult in good health. The CDR3 runs from the conserved cysteine through the conserved F or W. D genes are given only for firm matches. Expanded clones get a size class; other rows say once, few or many, or leave the size out.

v_gene	abundance	j_gene	d_gene	CDR3aa	CDR3nt
TRBV7-3	.	TRBJ2-1	.	CASSLQLRTVKNYNEQFF	TGTGCCAGCAGTTTACAACTGAGGACAGTGAAGAATTACAATGAGCAGTTCTTC
TRBV28	.	TRBJ2-1	.	CASSDGTRAYNEQFF	TGTGCCAGCAGTGACGGGACGCGGGCCTACAATGAGCAGTTCTTC
TRBV5-1	.	TRBJ2-5	.	CASSLAMDPHTQYF	TGCGCCAGCAGCTTGGCCATGGATCCCCACACCCAGTACTTC
TRBV3-1/TRBV3-2	.	TRBJ1-2	.	CASSPRTLAGYTF	TGTGCCAGCAGCCCCAGGACTCTAGCGGGCTACACCTTC
TRBV27	.	TRBJ1-5	.	CASSSSGIDQPQHF	TGTGCCAGCAGTTCTTCAGGGATCGATCAGCCCCAGCATTTT
TRBV5-1	.	TRBJ2-7	.	CASSPGTLFYEQYF	TGCGCCAGCAGCCCTGGGACTTTATTCTACGAGCAGTACTTC
TRBV27	.	TRBJ2-7	TRBD1	CASSSGQVTYEQYF	TGTGCCAGCAGTTCTGGACAGGTGACCTACGAGCAGTACTTC
TRBV2	.	TRBJ1-6	TRBD1	CASRGRQGLGSPLHF	TGTGCCAGCAGGGGTCGACAGGGTCTGGGGTCACCCCTCCACTTT
TRBV7-9	.	TRBJ2-7	TRBD1	CASSTRTDRVGEQYF	TGTGCCAGCAGCACCCGAACCGACAGGGTAGGCGAGCAGTACTTC
TRBV5-6	.	TRBJ2-7	.	CASSFGQYF	TGTGCCAGCAGCTTCGGGCAGTACTTC
TRBV6-5	.	TRBJ2-5	TRBD2	CASSSRLAGETQYF	TGTGCCAGCAGTTCCAGACTAGCGGGAGAGACCCAGTACTTC
TRBV4-2	.	TRBJ2-3	.	CASSQDSSHSGTQYF	TGTGCCAGCAGCCAAGATAGCAGCCACAGTGGTACGCAGTATTTT
TRBV28	once	TRBJ1-5	.	CASTPGVQLPQHF	TGTGCCAGCACTCCCGGAGTTCAACTTCCCCAGCATTTT
TRBV5-6	.	TRBJ2-7	.	CASSFVLSYEQYF	TGTGCCAGCAGTTTTGTTTTATCCTACGAGCAGTACTTC
TRBV6-1	large	TRBJ2-3	TRBD1	CASSEDPGGETDTQYF	TGTGCCAGCAGTGAAGACCCAGGGGGCGAAACAGATACGCAGTATTTT
TRBV29-1	.	TRBJ2-7	.	CSVEYPQSYEQYF	TGCAGCGTTGAATATCCCCAGTCCTACGAGCAGTACTTC
TRBV27	.	TRBJ2-1	.	CASSLLGGPYNEQFF	TGTGCCAGCAGTTTGTTGGGAGGCCCCTACAATGAGCAGTTCTTC
TRBV5-4	.	TRBJ1-1	.	CASRSRQLNTEAFF	TGTGCCAGCAGGTCACGGCAGTTGAACACTGAAGCTTTCTTT
TRBV6-5	.	TRBJ1-6	.	CASSDIQIPYSPLHF	TGTGCCAGCAGCGATATACAGATTCCCTATTCACCCCTCCACTTT
TRBV9	.	TRBJ2-1	TRBD2	CASSVYALTSERYNEQFF	TGTGCCAGCAGCGTATATGCCTTAACTAGCGAGAGATACAATGAGCAGTTCTTC
TRBV4-2	.	TRBJ2-3	TRBD1	CASSDRGRTDTQYF	TGTGCCAGCAGTGACAGGGGGCGCACAGATACGCAGTATTTT
TRBV7-9	.	TRBJ2-5	.	CASSPTGWQETQYF	TGTGCCAGCAGCCCTACTGGGTGGCAAGAGACCCAGTACTTC
TRBV5-1	.	TRBJ2-2	.	CASTKLGAPNTGELFF	TGCGCCAGCACCAAGTTGGGGGCTCCGAACACCGGGGAGCTGTTTTTT
TRBV2	.	TRBJ1-4	.	CASSDVGREKLFF	TGTGCCAGCAGTGATGTAGGGCGTGAAAAACTGTTTTTT
TRBV7-2	.	TRBJ2-7	TRBD2	CASSPSSRSGAYEQYF	TGTGCCAGCAGCCCAAGTAGTAGGAGCGGGGCATACGAGCAGTACTTC
TRBV4-1	.	TRBJ1-2	.	CASSPQRAVNYGYTF	TGCGCCAGCAGCCCCCAAAGGGCCGTTAACTATGGCTACACCTTC
TRBV5-1	.	TRBJ2-1	TRBD2	CASRGLAGGYYNEQFF	TGCGCCAGCCGTGGACTAGCGGGGGGATATTACAATGAGCAGTTCTTC
TRBV18	.	TRBJ1-3	TRBD1	CASSQPGDSTIYF	TGTGCCAGCTCCCAGCCTGGGGACAGCACCATATATTTT
TRBV28	.	TRBJ1-1	.	CASSLSPRQKNTEAFF	TGTGCCAGCAGTTTATCCCCCCGACAGAAAAACACTGAAGCTTTCTTT
TRBV4-1	.	TRBJ1-1	.	CASSQEGSSAFF	TGCGCCAGCAGCCAAGAGGGCAGTTCGGCTTTCTTT
TRBV6-6	.	TRBJ2-7	.	CASSYGLSSYEQYF	TGTGCCAGCAGTTATGGTTTGAGCTCCTACGAGCAGTACTTC
TRBV6-5	.	TRBJ2-2	.	CASSRQVLNTGELFF	TGTGCCAGCAGTCGACAGGTTCTCAACACCGGGGAGCTGTTTTTT
TRBV19	.	TRBJ1-5	.	CASSRTGRASNQPQHF	TGTGCCAGTAGTAGGACCGGGAGGGCGAGCAATCAGCCCCAGCATTTT
TRBV3-1/TRBV3-2	.	TRBJ1-6	.	CASSQRNNSPLHF	TGTGCCAGCAGCCAGAGGAATAATTCACCCCTCCACTTT
TRBV19	.	TRBJ2-3	.	CASMNDPSTDTQYF	TGTGCCAGTATGAACGATCCTAGCACAGATACGCAGTATTTT
TRBV10-3	.	TRBJ1-4	TRBD1	CAISESGTANEKLFF	TGTGCCATCAGTGAATCCGGGACAGCTAATGAAAAACTGTTTTTT
TRBV27	.	TRBJ1-5	.	CASSPWANQPQHF	TGTGCCAGCAGTCCCTGGGCCAATCAGCCCCAGCATTTT
TRBV9	.	TRBJ1-2	.	CASSVGPNYGYTF	TGTGCCAGCAGCGTTGGACCGAACTATGGCTACACCTTC
TRBV2	.	TRBJ1-2	TRBD1	CASGTDSQPGYGYTF	TGTGCCAGCGGGACAGACAGCCAACCAGGCTATGGCTACACCTTC
TRBV7-2	.	TRBJ2-1	TRBD2	CASSWTSAGYNEQFF	TGTGCCAGCAGCTGGACTAGCGCGGGATACAATGAGCAGTTCTTC
TRBV6-5	.	TRBJ2-7	.	CASSLFEDYEQYF	TGTGCCAGCAGTCTATTCGAAGATTACGAGCAGTACTTC
TRBV28	.	TRBJ1-6	.	CASSTGTISPLHF	TGTGCCAGCAGTACAGGGACGATTTCACCCCTCCACTTT
TRBV6-5	.	TRBJ1-2	.	CASSYSGSYGYTF	TGTGCCAGCAGTTACTCGGGCAGCTATGGCTACACCTTC
TRBV20-1	few	TRBJ1-5	.	CSAGLGARHF	TGCAGTGCTGGGCTGGGAGCACGGCATTTT
TRBV20-1	.	TRBJ1-2	.	CSARVLGYTF	TGCAGTGCTAGGGTGTTGGGCTACACCTTC
TRBV5-1	.	TRBJ2-1	.	CASQLGVQGQFF	TGCGCCAGCCAACTCGGGGTGCAGGGGCAGTTCTTC
TRBV7-8	.	TRBJ2-3	TRBD1	CASSAGTGLSTDTQYF	TGTGCCAGCAGCGCCGGGACAGGTCTTAGCACAGATACGCAGTATTTT
TRBV7-8	.	TRBJ2-7	TRBD2	CASSFALAGTSYEQYF	TGTGCCAGCAGCTTCGCGCTAGCGGGGACCTCCTACGAGCAGTACTTC
TRBV9	.	TRBJ2-1	TRBD2	CASSVTGTSGNEQFF	TGTGCCAGCAGCGTGACCGGGACTAGCGGCAATGAGCAGTTCTTC